Sequencing of this T cell receptor beta chain was carried out in a study of T cells in Graves' hyperthyroidism and ophthalmopathy. Diagnoses rested on clinical symptoms, serum thyroxine and TRAb, thyroid ultrasound and orbital computed tomography. RNA transcripts provided the source from which TCR beta CDR3 regions were amplified. Using the HTBI primer set, a first-round RT-PCR was run on the TCR CDR3. Via MiXCR, TCRdb re-called the multiplex PCR reads, giving one row per CDR3 protein. The data hold some 650,000 distinct CDR3 sequences, with 15% to 20% observed a single time. Germline trimming cut 5 bases from V and 6 bases from J; bases unmatched to any gene: 9. The CDR3 is 14 amino acids. The germline CDR1 and CDR2 sequences are MDHEN and SYDVKM.

The specimen was blood. This receptor was taken from a woman aged 40 to 50 with Graves' ophthalmopathy. The chain combines TRBV28 with TRBJ2-5; 7 bases line up with TRBD1. The CDR3 DNA is TGTGCCAGCAGTAAGGGACAGCTCAGGCAGACCCAGTACTTC. Encoded protein: CASSKGQLRQTQYF. The whole variable domain, filled in from reference TRBV28 and TRBJ2-5, reads DVKVTQSSRYLVKRTGEKVFLECVQDMDHENMFWYRQDPGLGLRLIYFSYDVKMKEKGDIPEGYSVSREKKERFSLILESASTNQTSMYLCASSKGQLRQTQYFGPGTRLLVL.